This T cell receptor beta chain was recorded in a study of T cells in Graves' hyperthyroidism and ophthalmopathy. The germline CDR1 and CDR2 sequences are DFQATT and SNEGSKA (reference sequence). Trimming pared 4 bases from V and 6 bases from J, leaving 10 bases between. The CDR3 is 12 residues long. TCR beta CDR3 sequences were amplified from RNA transcripts. First-round RT-PCR of the TCR CDR3 relied on the HTBI primer set. MiXCR, run by TCRdb on the multiplex PCR reads, gives a single entry per CDR3 protein. Here the sample spans about 580,000 distinct CDR3 sequences, more than 11% being singletons.

This TCR derives from a woman aged 25 to 39 with Graves' hyperthyroidism that later progressed to Graves' ophthalmopathy. The rearrangement joins TRBV20-1 to TRBJ2-1, with a possible D match to TRBD1 (6 bases). The sample taken for sequencing was blood. The CDR3 spells CSATRTVNEQFF. CDR3 in DNA: TGCAGTGCTACCCGGACAGTCAATGAGCAGTTCTTC.